The clone carrying this T cell receptor (beta chain) was picked up one time. These data are taken from a study of control samples from healthy donors and cancer patients. This CDR3 has 17 residues. Data came from immunoSEQ multiplex PCR; TCRdb stores just in-frame clones and leaves some out. The sample includes around 170,000 clones, roughly 88% of them seen just once. The clonotype comes from a woman aged 25 to 39 in good health. The chain joins TRBV21-1 to TRBJ1-6; TRBD1 is the table's D call, not checked against the DNA. TRBV21-1 is given as a pseudogene. Material for sequencing was blood. CDR3 protein: CASSKYPRVGYNSPLHF. CDR3 nucleotides: TGTGCCAGCAGCAAATATCCCAGGGTGGGGTATAATTCACCCCTCCACTTT.